This paragraph reports one T cell receptor (beta chain). Its antigen is undetermined. V dropped 2 bases and J dropped 7 bases, with 8 bases sitting between them. Per the germline V gene, CDR1 is LGHDT and CDR2 is YNNKEL (reference sequence). CDR3 size: 12 residues. Unique molecular identifiers tagged individual cDNA molecules. Via MiXCR, TCRdb re-called the 5' RACE reads, giving one row per CDR3 protein. The sample has just under 65,000 distinct CDR3 sequences; 7.5% to 9% are singletons. The sample is drawn from a study of early T cells in non-severe SARS-CoV-2 infection. Study-level results: VDJdb-based annotation leaned toward anti-spike CD8 responses and missed private and CD4 specificities.

This clonotype originated in an adult who was a healthcare worker with PCR-confirmed SARS-CoV-2 infection or an uninfected control (not recorded which). The chain combines TRBV3-1 with TRBJ1-1; D remains unclear. Here the sequenced sample was whole blood, taken at baseline. CDR3 DNA sequence: TGTGCCAGCAGCCAAACCTTTGGTGAAGCTTTCTTT. This encodes CASSQTFGEAFF.